This T cell receptor (beta chain) was recorded in a study of CD8 T cells in ankylosing spondylitis. Study-level points and caveats: For ankylosing spondylitis blood, a TCR beta motif of about 8 highly homologous variants appeared characteristic. Matched synovial fluid from ankylosing spondylitis patients was reported to be enriched for disease-linked clones.

TCRdb passed the 5' RACE reads through MiXCR, listing each CDR3 protein once. The data contain 450,000 to 550,000 distinct CDR3 sequences, approximately 5% of them seen just once; the ten biggest clones take up roughly 3.5%. On this clonotype: Its antigen is unidentified.

The clonotype was recovered from a male donor with ankylosing spondylitis. Material for sequencing was blood, either unsorted or a sorted T cell fraction (not recorded which).

CDR3 sequence: CASTEDDSYEQYF. The CDR3 region has the DNA TGCGCCAGCACCGAAGACGACAGCTACGAGCAGTACTTC. This chain connects TRBV5-1 to TRBJ2-7, with D possibly being TRBD1 (5 bases). Trimming cost V 6 bases and J 3 bases, with 13 bases left between them. Germline values: CDR1 SGHRS, CDR2 YFSETQ. The CDR3 consists of 13 residues. Full variable domain (missing parts from reference TRBV5-1 and TRBJ2-7): KAGVTQTPRYLIKTRGQQVTLSCSPISGHRSVSWYQQTPGQGLQFLFEYFSETQRNKGNFPGRFSGRQFSNSRSEMNVSTLELGDSALYLCASTEDDSYEQYFGPGTRLTVT.